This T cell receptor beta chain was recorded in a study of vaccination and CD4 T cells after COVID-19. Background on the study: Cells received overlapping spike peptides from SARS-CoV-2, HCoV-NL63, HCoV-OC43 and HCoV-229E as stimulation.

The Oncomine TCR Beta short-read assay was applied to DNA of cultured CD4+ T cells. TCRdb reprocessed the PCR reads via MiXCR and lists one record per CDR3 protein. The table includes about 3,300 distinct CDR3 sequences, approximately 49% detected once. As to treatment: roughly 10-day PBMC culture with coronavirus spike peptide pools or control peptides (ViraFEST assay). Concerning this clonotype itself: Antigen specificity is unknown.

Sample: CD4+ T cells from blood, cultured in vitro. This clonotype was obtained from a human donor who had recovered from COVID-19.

CDR3 in amino acids: CASSPPRGQGYTF. CDR3 bases: TGTGCCAGCAGTCCCCCCCGAGGGCAGGGCTACACCTTC. This sequence joins TRBV28 and TRBJ1-2, with D unclear. The ends were cut back, 5 bases at V and 8 bases at J, with 15 bases in the middle. The CDR3 is 13 residues long. Per germline, CDR1 MDHEN and CDR2 SYDVKM.